What follows are 10 T cell receptor beta chains derived from one specimen sequenced in a study of blood T cell repertoires in COVID-19. Using immunoSEQ multiplex PCR, the repertoire was profiled, and TCRdb retains in-frame clones only, with some absent. The table has roughly 260,000 clones, about 87% seen once. The material sequenced was peripheral blood. These receptor sequences come from a man in his 60s who had recovered from COVID-19.

This clone was seen a single time. V and J are TRBV9 and TRBJ2-1; TRBD2 aligns across 9 bases. Looked up from germline, CDR1 is SGDLS and CDR2 is YYNGEE. Unmatched junction bases numbered 3, after V lost 0 bases and J lost 5 bases. The CDR3 is made up of 15 amino acids. In nucleotides, the CDR3 is TGTGCCAGCAGCGTAGGGGGACTAGCCCACAATGAGCAGTTCTTC. As protein: CASSVGGLAHNEQFF.

The V gene is TRBV19, the J gene TRBJ1-2; maybe TRBD1 (6 bases). The CDR3 contains 17 residues. Trimming took 7 bases from V and 0 from J, leaving 21 bases between them. Germline V gene sequence: CDR1 LNHDA, CDR2 SQIVND (reference sequence). The CDR3 here is CASTPAGQPASNYGYTF. The CDR3, as DNA: TGTGCCAGTACTCCGGCCGGACAGCCCGCTTCTAACTATGGCTACACCTTC.

At least ten counts were recorded for this clone. The chain joins TRBV6-4 to TRBJ2-1; 8 nucleotides align to TRBD2. The V and J ends lost 0 bases and 8 bases, in that order; junction bases with no gene match: 15. Germline V gene lookup returns CDR1 MRHNA and CDR2 SNTAGT. The CDR3 runs 18 residues. The chain's CDR3 is CASSDSSWPGGPLHEQFF. The CDR3 DNA sequence: TGTGCCAGCAGTGACTCGAGCTGGCCGGGGGGGCCACTCCATGAGCAGTTCTTC.

CDR3 DNA: TGTGCCAGCAGTCCTTACCCGAACTACTACACCTTC. Residues: CASSPYPNYYTF. The rearrangement uses TRBV27 and TRBJ1-2, with no clear D. Germline V gene lookup returns CDR1 MNHEY and CDR2 SMNVEV (reference sequence). This CDR3 is 12 amino acids long. The germline V and J ends were trimmed by 5 bases and 10 bases, with 14 bases remaining between them.

The sample holds one count of this clone. CDR3 DNA: TGTGCCAGCAGCCAGACCCACGGGGCGGGGGGCACAGATACGCAGTATTTT. Translation: CASSQTHGAGGTDTQYF. The chain uses TRBV4-2 and TRBJ2-3; TRBD2 matches 7 bases. Germline CDR1 reads LGHNA; CDR2 reads YNFKEQ. V lost 3 bases and J lost 1; bases outside the gene matches: 10. CDR3 size: 17 residues.

This sequence joins TRBV10-3 and TRBJ2-7; TRBD1 matches at 9 bases. CDR1 and CDR2 (germline): ENHRY, SYGVKD. The CDR3 has 12 residues. J was trimmed by 5 bases and V by 10 bases; bases with no gene match: 6. CDR3 loop: CATRDRANEQYF. CDR3 DNA sequence: TGTGCCACCAGGGACAGGGCAAACGAGCAGTACTTC.

The V call is TRBV6-5, the J call TRBJ2-3, with a tentative D call TRBD2 (6 bases). CDR1 and CDR2 (germline): MNHEY, SVGAGI. The V end was cut by 6 bases, the J end by 4 bases, with 11 bases between. The CDR3 consists of 13 residues. The CDR3 protein is CASSRDSPDTQYF. The CDR3 DNA sequence: TGTGCCAGCAGCCGGGACTCTCCAGATACGCAGTATTTT.

The chain couples TRBV4-2 to TRBJ1-4; tentatively, D is TRBD1 (6 bases). The CDR3 spans 15 residues. Trimming stripped 0 bases from V and 7 bases from J, with 12 bases between. Germline CDR1 LGHNA, CDR2 YNFKEQ. The CDR3 DNA reads TGTGCCAGCAGCCAAGAAAGCAGGGGAAGTGAAAAACTGTTTTTT. Protein product: CASSQESRGSEKLFF.

This rearrangement joins TRBV7-8 to TRBJ2-5, with D perhaps matching TRBD2 (7 bases). Trimming pared 9 bases from V and 1 base from J, leaving 21 bases between. From germline, CDR1 is SGHVS and CDR2 FQNEAQ. The CDR3 extends over 16 amino acids. The CDR3 reads CASGPVPGGAQETQYF. Here the CDR3 DNA reads TGTGCCAGTGGCCCCGTGCCTGGGGGGGCCCAAGAGACCCAGTACTTC. The whole variable domain, remainder taken from reference TRBV7-8 and TRBJ2-5, is GAGVSQSPRYKVAKRGQDVALRCDPISGHVSLFWYQQALGQGPEFLTYFQNEAQLDKSGLPSDRFFAERPEGSVSTLKIQRTQQEDSAVYLCASGPVPGGAQETQYFGPGTRLLVL.

The rearrangement uses TRBV10-2 and TRBJ1-1; TRBD1 agrees at 8 bases. Germline V gene data show CDR1 as WSHSY and CDR2 as SAAADI. This CDR3 region has 14 residues. V lost 5 bases, J lost 4 bases, and 6 bases stayed unmatched. The DNA for the CDR3 is TGCGCCAGCAGTCACAGGGGGATGGCCACTGAAGCTTTCTTT. Its protein is CASSHRGMATEAFF.